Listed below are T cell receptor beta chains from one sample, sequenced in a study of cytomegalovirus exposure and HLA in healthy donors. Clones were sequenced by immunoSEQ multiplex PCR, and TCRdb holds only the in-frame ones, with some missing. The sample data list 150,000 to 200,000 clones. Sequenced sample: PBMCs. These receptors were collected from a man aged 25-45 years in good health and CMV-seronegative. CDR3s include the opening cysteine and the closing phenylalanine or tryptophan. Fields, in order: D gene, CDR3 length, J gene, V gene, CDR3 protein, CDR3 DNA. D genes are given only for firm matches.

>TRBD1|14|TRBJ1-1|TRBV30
CAWGKGGPIAEAFF
TGTGCCTGGGGGAAAGGGGGCCCCATAGCTGAAGCTTTCTTT
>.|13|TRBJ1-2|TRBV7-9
CASSTTPWGRYTF
TGTGCCAGCAGCACAACCCCGTGGGGGCGCTACACCTTC
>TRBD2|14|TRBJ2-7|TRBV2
CASSEVLAGYEQYF
TGTGCCAGCAGTGAAGTTCTAGCGGGCTACGAGCAGTACTTC
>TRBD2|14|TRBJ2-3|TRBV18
CASSPWDYSDTQYF
TGTGCCAGCTCACCCTGGGACTATTCGGATACGCAGTATTTT
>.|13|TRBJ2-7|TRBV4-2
CASSQESVYEQYF
TGTGCCAGCAGCCAAGAATCCGTCTACGAGCAGTACTTC
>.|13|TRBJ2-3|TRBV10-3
CAISSGGTDTQYF
TGTGCCATCTCTTCGGGTGGCACAGATACGCAGTATTTT
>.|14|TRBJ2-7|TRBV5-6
CASSFRLTTYEQYF
TGTGCCAGCAGCTTTCGACTTACCACCTACGAGCAGTACTTC
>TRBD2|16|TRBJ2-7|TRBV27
CASSSRTSGSFYEQYF
TGTGCCAGCAGTTCCCGGACTAGCGGGAGCTTCTACGAGCAGTACTTC
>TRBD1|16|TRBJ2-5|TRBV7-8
CASSLSGQTVIETQYF
TGTGCCAGCAGCTTATCGGGACAGACTGTTATAGAGACCCAGTACTTC
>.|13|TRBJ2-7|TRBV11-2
CASSSWTIDEQYF
TGTGCCAGCAGCTCCTGGACTATCGACGAGCAGTACTTC
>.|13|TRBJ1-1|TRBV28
CASYVPGSTEAFF
TGTGCCAGCTATGTTCCGGGGTCCACTGAAGCTTTCTTT
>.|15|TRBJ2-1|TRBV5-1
CASSLSTGGIHEQFF
TGCGCCAGCAGCTTGTCGACGGGGGGCATACATGAGCAGTTCTTC
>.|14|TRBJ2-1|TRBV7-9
CASSSPDRRNEQFF
TGTGCCAGCAGCAGCCCGGACAGAAGGAATGAGCAGTTCTTC
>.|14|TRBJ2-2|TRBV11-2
CASSRMRNTGELFF
TGTGCCAGCAGTCGAATGCGGAACACCGGGGAGCTGTTTTTT
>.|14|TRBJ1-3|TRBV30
CAWSTGLTGNTIYF
TGTGCCTGGAGTACGGGACTCACTGGAAACACCATATATTTT
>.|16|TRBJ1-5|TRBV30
CAWPLRRASGNQPQHF
TGTGCCTGGCCACTGAGGAGGGCTTCCGGCAATCAGCCCCAGCATTTT
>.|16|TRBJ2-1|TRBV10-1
CASSEAGQGSYNEQFF
TGCGCCAGCAGTGAAGCAGGGCAAGGCTCCTACAATGAGCAGTTCTTC
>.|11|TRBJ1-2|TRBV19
CASSQIYGYTF
TGTGCCAGTAGTCAAATCTATGGCTACACCTTC
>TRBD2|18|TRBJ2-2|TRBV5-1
CASSLVLRTSGSPGELFF
TGCGCCAGCAGCTTGGTCCTCCGGACTAGCGGATCCCCCGGGGAGCTGTTTTTT
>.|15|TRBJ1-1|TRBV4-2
CASSPKQGMNTEAFF
TGTGCCAGCAGCCCCAAACAGGGAATGAACACTGAAGCTTTCTTT
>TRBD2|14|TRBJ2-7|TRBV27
CASRAGLSTYEQYF
TGTGCCAGCAGAGCGGGACTCTCTACCTACGAGCAGTACTTC
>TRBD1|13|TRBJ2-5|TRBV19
CASSTSGGETQYF
TGTGCCAGTAGTACCTCAGGGGGAGAGACCCAGTACTTC
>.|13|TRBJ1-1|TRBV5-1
CASSRYGNTEAFF
TGCGCCAGCAGCCGATACGGGAACACTGAAGCTTTCTTT
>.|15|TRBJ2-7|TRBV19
CASSIREQAGYEQYF
TGTGCCAGTAGTATCCGAGAACAGGCTGGCTACGAGCAGTACTTC
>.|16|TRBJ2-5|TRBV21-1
CASSKEKLAGQETQYF
TGTGCCAGCAGCAAAGAGAAACTAGCGGGACAAGAGACCCAGTACTTC
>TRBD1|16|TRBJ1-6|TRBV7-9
CASSFRTGGVNSPLHF
TGTGCCAGCAGCTTCAGGACAGGGGGGGTGAATTCACCCCTCCACTTT
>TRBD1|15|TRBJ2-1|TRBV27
CASSLSRTGLNEQFF
TGTGCCAGCAGTTTATCGCGGACAGGGCTCAATGAGCAGTTCTTC
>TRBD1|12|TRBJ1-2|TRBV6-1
CASRGQGHGYTF
TGTGCCAGCAGGGGACAGGGCCACGGCTACACCTTC
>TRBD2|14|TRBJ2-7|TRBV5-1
CASSSGLAGYEQYF
TGCGCCAGCAGCTCGGGACTAGCAGGCTACGAGCAGTACTTC
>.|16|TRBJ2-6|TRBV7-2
CASSHGAGSGANVLTF
TGTGCCAGCAGCCACGGTGCGGGTTCTGGGGCCAACGTCCTGACTTTC
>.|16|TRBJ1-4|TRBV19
CASSVRDSSKDEKLFF
TGTGCCAGTAGTGTCCGTGACTCATCTAAAGATGAAAAACTGTTTTTT
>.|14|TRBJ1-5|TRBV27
CASGRSGSGQPQHF
TGTGCCAGCGGCCGGTCAGGTTCGGGGCAGCCCCAGCATTTT
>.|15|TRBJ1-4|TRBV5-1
CASSLIRGGDEKLFF
TGCGCCAGCAGCTTGATACGGGGGGGGGATGAAAAACTGTTTTTT
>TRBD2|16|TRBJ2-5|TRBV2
CASSEWASGPQETQYF
TGTGCCAGCAGTGAATGGGCTAGCGGGCCCCAAGAGACCCAGTACTTC
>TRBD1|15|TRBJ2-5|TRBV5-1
CASSWNGQVQETQYF
TGCGCCAGCAGCTGGAACGGACAGGTCCAAGAGACCCAGTACTTC
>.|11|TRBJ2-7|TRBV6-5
CASSPGGQQYF
TGTGCCAGCAGCCCAGGAGGCCAGCAGTACTTC
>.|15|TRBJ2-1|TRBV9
CASSVAGDPYNEQFF
TGTGCCAGCAGCGTAGCGGGAGATCCCTACAATGAGCAGTTCTTC
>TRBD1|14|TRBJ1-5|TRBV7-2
CASSDRVGNQPQHF
TGTGCCAGCAGTGACAGGGTCGGCAATCAGCCCCAGCATTTT
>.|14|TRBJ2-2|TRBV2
CASSGTVRGGELFF
TGTGCCAGCAGTGGAACCGTTCGGGGCGGGGAGCTGTTTTTT
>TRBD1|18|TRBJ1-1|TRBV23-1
CASSQVTGGLTPSTEAFF
TGCGCCAGCAGTCAAGTTACAGGGGGCTTGACACCGAGCACTGAAGCTTTCTTT
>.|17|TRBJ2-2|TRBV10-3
CAISGPGDRGILGELFF
TGTGCCATCAGTGGCCCGGGGGACAGAGGTATCCTCGGGGAGCTGTTTTTT
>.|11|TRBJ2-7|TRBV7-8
CASSLQYEQYF
TGTGCCAGCAGCTTACAATACGAGCAGTACTTC
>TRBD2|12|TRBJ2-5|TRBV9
CASSLQGGNQYF
TGTGCCAGCAGTCTTCAGGGAGGGAACCAGTACTTC
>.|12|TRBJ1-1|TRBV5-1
CASSAQASEAFF
TGCGCCAGCAGCGCACAGGCTTCTGAAGCTTTCTTT
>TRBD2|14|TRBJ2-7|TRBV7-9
CASSLGTNDYEQYF
TGTGCCAGCAGCCTCGGGACTAACGACTACGAGCAGTACTTC
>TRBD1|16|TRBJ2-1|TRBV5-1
CASSLEQGAAYNEQFF
TGCGCCAGCAGCTTGGAACAGGGGGCCGCCTACAATGAGCAGTTCTTC
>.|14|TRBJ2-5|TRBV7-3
CASSPNRDQGTQYF
TGTGCCAGCAGCCCAAACAGGGACCAAGGGACCCAGTACTTC
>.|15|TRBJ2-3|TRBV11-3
CASSVGGGPTDTQYF
TGTGCCAGCTCCGTCGGGGGAGGCCCCACAGATACGCAGTATTTT
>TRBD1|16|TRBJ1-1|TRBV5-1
CASSLYRGLSGTEAFF
TGCGCCAGCAGCCTATACAGGGGGCTTTCGGGCACTGAAGCTTTCTTT
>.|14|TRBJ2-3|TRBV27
CASSFRGATDTQYF
TGTGCCAGCAGTTTCAGGGGGGCCACAGATACGCAGTATTTT
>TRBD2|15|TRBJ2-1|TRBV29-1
CSVEVRSGIWGEQFF
TGCAGCGTTGAAGTTAGAAGCGGGATTTGGGGTGAGCAGTTCTTC
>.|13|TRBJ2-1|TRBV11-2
CASSLVGGNEQFF
TGTGCCAGCAGCTTAGTGGGGGGCAATGAGCAGTTCTTC